The 22 T cell receptor beta chains in this list originate from one sample, sequenced in a study of molecular identifiers for immune sequencing clone quantification. TCRdb reanalysed the PCR reads using MiXCR and keeps one entry per CDR3 protein. This table has about 97,000 distinct CDR3 sequences, about 32% appearing once. The sequencing sample was made of naive CD8+ T cells from blood, with Jurkat cell RNA spiked in. The sample's subset: FACS-sorted CD8+CD4-CCR7+CD45RA+ naive T cells. These receptors all come from a human donor in good health. Some libraries in this study had Jurkat cell RNA spiked in.

V usage is TRBV20-1 and J usage is TRBJ2-4; 8 bases align to TRBD2. Trimming cost V 3 bases and J 9 bases; bases outside gene matches: 10. Per germline, CDR1 DFQATT and CDR2 SNEGSKA (reference sequence). The CDR3 sequence is 14 residues long. The CDR3 nucleotides are TGCAGTGCTAGGGGGTCTGCGGGAGGTGCCATTCAGTACTTC. It translates to CSARGSAGGAIQYF.

About this clonotype: This may stem from a read error, because a much larger clone lies one nucleotide away. The missing conserved phenylalanine or tryptophan at the end of this CDR3 makes a read error likely. The V gene is TRBV7-2, the J gene TRBJ1-1; D is unclear. Germline lookup yields CDR1 SGHTA and CDR2 FQGNSA. V lost 5 bases to trimming and J lost 0 bases, with 7 bases between them. The CDR3 has 13 residues. This CDR3 is CASSRGMNTEAFV. CDR3 bases: TGTGCCAGCAGCCGGGGAATGAACACTGAAGCTTTCGTT.

The V call is TRBV28, the J call TRBJ1-6; the match to TRBD1 covers 8 bases. CDR1 is MDHEN, CDR2 SYDVKM, per germline. The CDR3 has 16 amino acids. The ends lost 1 base at V and 7 bases at J; junction bases unmatched: 6. The CDR3 DNA sequence: TGTGCCAGCAGTTTATTCAGGGGGCGCGGAAATTCACCCCTCCACTTT. Its translation is CASSLFRGRGNSPLHF.

Regarding this clonotype: Being one base from a much bigger clone, this may be a read error. J is TRBJ2-3 and V is TRBV5-1, with 10 bases fitting TRBD2. The CDR3 totals 15 residues. V was clipped by 5 bases and J by 1 base; unmatched bases: 4. From germline, CDR1 is SGHRS and CDR2 YFSETQ. Here the CDR3 reads CASRAGTSGTDTQYF. CDR3 coding DNA: TGCGCCAGCAGGGCCGGGACTAGCGGCACAGATACGCAGTATTTT.

This clonotype was observed a few times. The rearrangement links TRBV9 to TRBJ1-1, with 7 positions matching TRBD1. J lost 8 bases, V lost 2 bases, and 9 bases had no gene match. There are 14 residues in the CDR3. Per the germline V gene, CDR1 is SGDLS and CDR2 is YYNGEE. CDR3 in DNA: TGTGCCAGCAGCGTTCTTAGCCCGGGACAGGAAGCTTTCTTT. It yields the protein CASSVLSPGQEAFF.

With regard to this clonotype: A read error may account for a junction end that differs from germline. The V call is TRBV28, the J call TRBJ1-2, with D unclear. CDR1 is MDHEN and CDR2 is SYDVKM in the germline V gene. The CDR3 contains 13 residues. Written as DNA, the CDR3 is TGTGCCACCGAGGACGGGAGTGTTGATGGCTACGCCTTC. It translates to CATEDGSVDGYAF.

Here the CDR3 DNA reads TGTGCCAGCAGGGATCTAGCGCCCGATCTCGAAGAGACCCAGTACTTC. As protein: CASRDLAPDLEETQYF. The chain joins TRBV27 to TRBJ2-5, with D maybe TRBD2 (6 bases). CDR3 length: 16 amino acids. Germline loops: CDR1 MNHEY, CDR2 SMNVEV (reference sequence). Trimming removed 6 bases from V and 3 bases from J, with 20 bases in between.

This clonotype was detected ten times or more. The chain is built from TRBV12-3 or TRBV12-4 and TRBJ1-5; 9 bases fit TRBD1. This CDR3 is built from 18 residues. With V trimmed by 6 bases and J by 1 base, 13 bases remained unmatched. DNA for the CDR3: TGTGCCAGCAGCTACCGGGACAGGGCCCCTTTAAGCAATCAGCCCCAGCATTTT. As protein: CASSYRDRAPLSNQPQHF.

The J gene is TRBJ2-7, the V gene TRBV5-1; tentatively, D is TRBD1 or TRBD2 (5 bases each). V gave up 3 bases and J gave up 6 bases, with 25 bases separating them. The germline V gene has CDR1 SGHRS and CDR2 YFSETQ. The CDR3 spans 17 residues. The CDR3 protein is CASSWTSGEGYSAEQYF. CDR3 DNA sequence: TGCGCCAGCAGCTGGACCTCCGGAGAGGGGTACTCCGCCGAGCAGTACTTC.

This chain links TRBV20-1 with TRBJ2-5; D not certain. V lost 3 bases and J 6 bases, leaving 11 bases between the germline ends. Germline V CDR1 and CDR2: DFQATT, SNEGSKA (reference sequence). The CDR3 sequence is 12 residues long. The CDR3 loop reads CSARTSTKTQYF. The CDR3 nucleotides are TGCAGTGCTAGGACCTCGACGAAGACCCAGTACTTC.

The chain carries TRBV20-1 and TRBJ2-3; no firm D call. V was pared by 6 bases and J by 0 bases, with 13 bases between. Germline V CDR1 and CDR2: DFQATT, SNEGSKA (reference sequence). There are 14 residues in the CDR3. In DNA, the CDR3 is TGCAGTGCCAGACTCCCCATTAGCACAGATACGCAGTATTTT. It translates to CSARLPISTDTQYF.

In this sample, this clonotype is medium-sized (0.01 to 0.1%). The rearrangement links TRBV28 to TRBJ2-7, with 9 bases matching TRBD1. The CDR3 is 13 residues long. CDR1 MDHEN and CDR2 SYDVKM come from the germline V gene. J was trimmed by 5 bases and V by 6 bases; bases with no gene match: 5. Written as DNA, the CDR3 is TGTGCCAGCAGCCGGGACAGGGCAAACGAGCAGTACTTC. Its protein is CASSRDRANEQYF.

The table lists this clonotype with a few counts. The genes are TRBV28 and TRBJ2-3; maybe TRBD1 (6 bases). Germline V gene lookup returns CDR1 MDHEN and CDR2 SYDVKM. V lost 8 bases to trimming and J lost 2 bases, with 14 bases between them. This CDR3 has 14 amino acids. CDR3 amino acids: CASVNRDNTDTQYF. CDR3 coding DNA: TGTGCCAGCGTAAACAGGGATAACACAGATACGCAGTATTTT.

On this clonotype: A much larger clone differs by one base, so this may be a read error. The chain combines TRBV6-5 with TRBJ1-1; D perhaps matches TRBD1 (5 bases). Germline assignment: CDR1 MNHEY and CDR2 SVGAGI. The CDR3 extends over 14 amino acids. CDR3 sequence: CASSYSGGQGEAIF. In DNA, the CDR3 is TGTGCCAGCAGTTACTCCGGTGGGCAGGGTGAAGCTATCTTT.

This clonotype showed up many times. The genes are TRBV29-1 and TRBJ1-1; 8 bases agree with TRBD1. CDR3 length: 12 amino acids. Germline trimming cut 8 bases from V and 4 bases from J; bases unmatched to any gene: 6. Germline V gives CDR1 SQVTM, CDR2 ANQGSEA. The CDR3, as DNA: TGCAGCACATGGACAGGGAGCACTGAAGCTTTCTTT. It specifies CSTWTGSTEAFF. Together with reference TRBV29-1 and TRBJ1-1, the CDR3 gives the full variable domain: SAVISQKPSRDICQRGTSLTIQCQVDSQVTMMFWYRQQPGQSLTLIATANQGSEATYESGFVIDKFPISRPNLTFSTLTVSNMSPEDSSIYLCSTWTGSTEAFFGQGTRLTVV.

Remarks on this clonotype: A clone one base away is much larger, so this may be a read error. CDR3: CASSPLSVSGTDTQYF. The CDR3 bases are TGTGCCAGCAGCCCTCTGTCCGTTAGCGGAACAGATACGCAGTATTTT. This chain connects TRBV7-2 to TRBJ2-3, with D possibly being TRBD2 (6 bases). This CDR3 region has 16 residues. CDR1 is SGHTA and CDR2 is FQGNSA in the germline V gene. Trimming pared 5 bases from V and 3 bases from J, leaving 18 bases between.

This clonotype has only a few counts. The rearrangement joins TRBV4-3 to TRBJ1-4; TRBD1 matches at 10 bases. CDR3 size: 17 residues. CDR1 is LGHNA and CDR2 is YSLEER in the germline V gene. After removal of 4 bases from V and 5 bases from J, the junction contained 10 bases not matched to a gene. In DNA form, the CDR3 reads TGCGCCAGCAGCCGAGACCGGGACAGGGGACCCAATGAAAAACTGTTTTTT. This codes for CASSRDRDRGPNEKLFF.

With regard to this clonotype: This clone may be a read error of a much larger clone one base away. The CDR3 spells CASSYSRAMSTEAFF. The CDR3 nucleotides read TGTGCCAGCAGTTACTCGAGGGCAATGAGCACTGAAGCTTTCTTT. The chain joins TRBV6-5 to TRBJ1-1; D uncertain. Between the trimmed V and J ends, which lost 0 bases and 4 bases, there was a span of 12 bases. The germline CDR1 and CDR2 sequences are MNHEY and SVGAGI. The CDR3 length is 15 residues.

This clonotype was seen ten or more times. The chain uses TRBV12-3 or TRBV12-4 and TRBJ2-1, with D possibly TRBD2 on 5 matching bases. The V end was cut by 3 bases, the J end by 2 bases, with 5 bases between. The CDR3 has 13 amino acids. The CDR3 DNA follows: TGTGCCAGCAGTTTCGGGACCTACAATGAGCAGTTCTTC. It is translated as CASSFGTYNEQFF.

This clonotype was found many times. The genes are TRBV7-6 and TRBJ2-7; 7 bases agree with TRBD1. CDR3 length: 15 residues. Losses at the gene ends were 2 bases for V and 5 bases for J; bases not matched to a gene: 9. In germline, CDR1 is SGHVS, CDR2 FNYEAQ. CDR3 protein: CASSLIAAGGDEQYF. CDR3 bases: TGTGCCAGCAGCTTAATCGCTGCAGGGGGTGACGAGCAGTACTTC.

This clonotype occurred many times. The chain uses TRBV6-5 and TRBJ2-1, with TRBD1 as a possible D gene (6 bases). The CDR3 extends over 15 amino acids. The germline V and J ends were trimmed by 2 bases and 4 bases, with 12 bases remaining between them. Germline V gives CDR1 MNHEY, CDR2 SVGAGI. The CDR3 nucleotides read TGTGCCAGCAGTTACCAAACAGGGAGTTACAATGAGCAGTTCTTC. This gives the protein CASSYQTGSYNEQFF.

As DNA, the CDR3 is TGTGCCAGCAGCTGGGGGACAGGGGGCTACGAGCAGTACTTC. Its translation: CASSWGTGGYEQYF. The rearrangement joins TRBV5-4 to TRBJ2-7; 11 bases are shared with TRBD1. This CDR3 has 14 residues. Germline V CDR1 and CDR2: SGHNT, YYREEE (reference sequence). V was clipped by 3 bases and J by 3 bases; unmatched bases: 2.